This T cell receptor beta chain was sequenced during a study of T cells in Graves' hyperthyroidism and ophthalmopathy. V was cut by 0 bases and J by 1 base, with 9 bases left in between. The CDR3 contains 15 residues. Germline loops: CDR1 SGHAT, CDR2 FQNNGV. TCR beta CDR3 regions were amplified from RNA transcripts. Using the HTBI primer set, a first-round RT-PCR was run on the TCR CDR3. TCRdb reprocessed the multiplex PCR reads with MiXCR, giving one entry per CDR3 protein. The repertoire holds about 480,000 distinct CDR3 sequences, with 22% as singletons. Pregnant or lactating patients were excluded, as were those with uncontrolled infection or other autoimmune disease.

This chain joins TRBV11-2 and TRBJ1-1; possibly TRBD1 for D (5 bases). The clonotype was recovered from a woman in her 70s with Graves' ophthalmopathy. The specimen sequenced was blood. DNA of the CDR3: TGTGCCAGCAGCTTAGAAAGGGGCGGGAACACTGAAGCTTTCTTT. It translates to CASSLERGGNTEAFF.